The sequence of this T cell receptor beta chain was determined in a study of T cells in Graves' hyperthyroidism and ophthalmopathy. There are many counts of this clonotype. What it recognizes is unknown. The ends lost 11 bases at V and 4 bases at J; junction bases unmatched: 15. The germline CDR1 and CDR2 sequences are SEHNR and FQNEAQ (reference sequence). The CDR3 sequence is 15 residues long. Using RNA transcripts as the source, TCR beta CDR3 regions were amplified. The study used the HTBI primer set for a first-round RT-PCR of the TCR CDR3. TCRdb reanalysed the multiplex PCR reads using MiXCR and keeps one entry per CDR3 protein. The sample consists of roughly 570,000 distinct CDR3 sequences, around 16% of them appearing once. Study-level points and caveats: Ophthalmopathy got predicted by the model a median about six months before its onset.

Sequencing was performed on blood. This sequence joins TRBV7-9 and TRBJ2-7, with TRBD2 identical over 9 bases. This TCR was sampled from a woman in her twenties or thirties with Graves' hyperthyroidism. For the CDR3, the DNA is TGTGCCGGGATAACCGATAGCGGGAGTAAGTACGAGCAGTACTTC. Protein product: CAGITDSGSKYEQYF.